Listed here are 32 T cell receptor beta chains from one sample, sequenced in a study of T cell responses to AZD1222 COVID-19 vaccine. Repertoires were generated with immunoSEQ multiplex PCR, while TCRdb's copy carries only in-frame clones and drops some. The top ten hold around 2.5% of the sample, which has 150,000 to 200,000 clones, about 89% seen once. Sequences were derived from peripheral blood, sampled on day 0 of MenACWY control vaccination. These receptors were collected from an adult in good health.

The chain employs TRBV5-4 and TRBJ2-1; 12 bases line up with TRBD2. Germline V gives CDR1 SGHNT, CDR2 YYREEE (reference sequence). Losses at the gene ends were 4 bases for V and 7 bases for J; bases not matched to a gene: 9. This CDR3 region has 16 residues. CDR3 DNA sequence: TGTGCCAGCAGCCCACGATCCGGGACTAGCGGGAATGAGCAGTTCTTC. It is translated as CASSPRSGTSGNEQFF. Filled out from reference TRBV5-4 and TRBJ2-1, the complete variable domain reads ETGVTQSPTHLIKTRGQQVTLRCSSQSGHNTVSWYQQALGQGPQFIFQYYREEENGRGNFPPRFSGLQFPNYSSELNVNALELDDSALYLCASSPRSGTSGNEQFFGPGTRLTVL.

The genes are TRBV9 and TRBJ2-7; D call uncertain. Trimming took 3 bases from V and 2 from J, leaving 6 bases between them. The germline V gene has CDR1 SGDLS and CDR2 YYNGEE. The CDR3 loop spans 12 amino acids. In DNA, the CDR3 is TGTGCCAGCAGCGAGAACACCTACGAGCAGTACTTC. Translating gives CASSENTYEQYF.

V is TRBV6-5 and J is TRBJ1-5, with D perhaps TRBD1 (6 bases). Trimming pared 3 bases from V and 7 bases from J, leaving 10 bases between. The CDR3 covers 13 residues. From germline, CDR1 is MNHEY and CDR2 SVGAGI. The CDR3 DNA sequence: TGTGCCAGCAGTTATCAGAGGGGGCAGCCCCAGCATTTT. Protein product: CASSYQRGQPQHF.

The chain uses TRBV6-6 and TRBJ2-2; 9 positions agree with TRBD2. The CDR3 is 16 residues long. Germline values: CDR1 MNHNY, CDR2 SVGAGI (reference sequence). V lost 7 bases, J lost 7 bases, and 13 bases stayed unmatched. Here the CDR3 DNA reads TGTGCCAGCAAGGCCCCAGCGGGGGGTTCCTTCGGGGAGCTGTTTTTT. This sequence encodes CASKAPAGGSFGELFF.

The chain joins TRBV14 to TRBJ2-5; 7 bases fit TRBD1. The CDR3 loop spans 17 amino acids. CDR1 and CDR2 (germline): SGHDN, FVKESK. The junction had 7 bases not matched to a gene; V was cut back by 0 bases and J by 0 bases. The CDR3 protein is CASSQDGKGTDQETQYF. DNA for the CDR3: TGTGCCAGCAGCCAAGATGGTAAAGGGACAGACCAAGAGACCCAGTACTTC.

The CDR3 here is CAWNVASGTNIQYF. The CDR3 DNA follows: TGTGCCTGGAATGTAGCTTCTGGGACCAACATTCAGTACTTC. The J gene is TRBJ2-4, the V gene TRBV30; D may correspond to TRBD1 or TRBD2 (5 bases each). Germline V gives CDR1 GTSNPN, CDR2 SVGIG (reference sequence). The CDR3 extends over 14 amino acids. Trimming stripped 4 bases from V and 7 bases from J, with 17 bases between.

This chain connects TRBV7-2 to TRBJ2-2; no clear D gene. This CDR3 is 12 amino acids long. The ends were cut back, 4 bases at V and 8 bases at J, with 8 bases in the middle. In germline, CDR1 is SGHTA, CDR2 FQGNSA. This CDR3 reads CASSSAWGELFF. The CDR3 DNA follows: TGTGCCAGCAGCTCGGCCTGGGGGGAGCTGTTTTTT.

This sequence joins TRBV10-3 and TRBJ1-2; possible D gene TRBD1, 5 bases. The length of the CDR3 is 16 residues. CDR1 is ENHRY and CDR2 is SYGVKD in the germline V gene. V was clipped by 2 bases and J by 6 bases, with 19 bases between them. The CDR3 region has the DNA TGTGCCATCAGTGAGCGGTCGGCAGGGTCCTCGGATGGCTACACCTTC. As protein: CAISERSAGSSDGYTF.

This clone was counted once. The chain carries TRBV7-2 and TRBJ2-7, with D unresolved. The CDR3 covers 14 residues. The germline V gene encodes CDR1 SGHTA and CDR2 FQGNSA. The V end was cut by 1 base, the J end by 4 bases, with 11 bases between. DNA of the CDR3: TGTGCCAGCAGCTTAGTGGCGGTTGGATACGAGCAGTACTTC. Residues: CASSLVAVGYEQYF.

The chain combines TRBV18 with TRBJ1-1; D gene unclear. The germline V gene encodes CDR1 KGHSH and CDR2 LQKENI. V was clipped by 2 bases and J by 0 bases, with 10 bases between them. The CDR3 sequence is 15 residues long. The CDR3 loop is CASSPDAEMNTEAFF. DNA of the CDR3: TGTGCCAGCTCACCAGACGCGGAAATGAACACTGAAGCTTTCTTT. Looking up the rest from reference TRBV18 and TRBJ1-1 gives the full variable domain: NAGVMQNPRHLVRRRGQEARLRCSPMKGHSHVYWYRQLPEEGLKFMVYLQKENIIDESGMPKERFSAEFPKEGPSILRIQQVVRGDSAAYFCASSPDAEMNTEAFFGQGTRLTVV.

The rearrangement uses TRBV3-1 (or the pseudogene TRBV3-2) and TRBJ1-3; 8 bases line up with TRBD1. CDR1 is LGHDT and CDR2 is YNNKEL in the germline V gene (reference sequence). The CDR3 extends over 15 amino acids. Losses at the gene ends were 5 bases for V and 2 bases for J; bases not matched to a gene: 5. CDR3 bases: TGTGCCAGCAGCACCCAGGGGGCTGCTGGAAACACCATATATTTT. Translation: CASSTQGAAGNTIYF.

The gene calls are TRBV5-6 and TRBJ2-7; D possibly uses TRBD1 or TRBD2 (5 bases each). Germline CDR1 and CDR2: SGHDT and YYEEEE. The ends were cut back, 9 bases at V and 0 bases at J, with 16 bases in the middle. The CDR3 has 14 amino acids. The CDR3 region is CATSPPGLSYEQYF. DNA of the CDR3: TGTGCCACCTCGCCCCCGGGGCTCTCCTACGAGCAGTACTTC.

This rearrangement joins TRBV6-1 to TRBJ2-7; D ambiguous. The length of the CDR3 is 15 residues. The germline CDR1 and CDR2 sequences are MNHNS and SASEGT. Trimming cost V 2 bases and J 0 bases, with 11 bases left between them. Here the CDR3 reads CASSERVRYSYEQYF. In nucleotides, the CDR3 is TGTGCCAGCAGTGAAAGAGTCAGGTACTCCTACGAGCAGTACTTC.

The J gene is TRBJ1-4, the V gene TRBV2; 7 positions match TRBD1. This CDR3 contains 15 residues. V was clipped by 6 bases and J by 8 bases; unmatched bases: 12. Per germline, CDR1 SNHLY and CDR2 FYNNEI. CDR3 in amino acids: CASRLTGTQGEKLFF. Here the CDR3 DNA reads TGTGCCAGCAGGTTGACCGGGACACAGGGGGAAAAACTGTTTTTT.

The CDR3 DNA reads as TGTGCCAGCAGCGTACCCGGGAGTACCTACGAGCAGTACTTC. Residues: CASSVPGSTYEQYF. The rearrangement uses TRBV5-5 and TRBJ2-7; the D gene is possibly TRBD2 (6 bases). V was shortened by 4 bases and J by 2 bases, with 13 bases between the two germline ends. The CDR3 contains 14 residues. Germline V gives CDR1 SGHKS, CDR2 YYEKEE (reference sequence).

DNA of the CDR3: TGCGCCAGCAGCTCGAGAGACAGTAATTCACCCCTCCACTTT. Amino acid sequence: CASSSRDSNSPLHF. The chain recombines TRBV5-1 with TRBJ1-6, with D perhaps matching TRBD1 (5 bases). CDR1 SGHRS and CDR2 YFSETQ come from the germline V gene. The V end was cut by 3 bases, the J end by 6 bases, with 10 bases between. CDR3 length: 14 residues.

The J gene is TRBJ1-5, the V gene TRBV4-2, with unresolved D. V dropped 0 bases and J dropped 7 bases, with 7 bases sitting between them. Germline V CDR1 and CDR2: LGHNA, YNFKEQ. The CDR3 runs 13 residues. CDR3 DNA sequence: TGTGCCAGCAGCCAAGATCTGATCCAGCCCCAGCATTTT. This codes for CASSQDLIQPQHF.

This clone was seen just once. The rearrangement uses TRBV18 and TRBJ1-6, with D possibly being TRBD1 (5 bases). V gave up 0 bases and J gave up 14 bases, with 17 bases separating them. Germline V lookup: CDR1 KGHSH, CDR2 LQKENI. The CDR3 runs 15 residues. The CDR3 here is CASSPPRAGWYALHF. CDR3 bases: TGTGCCAGCTCACCACCCAGGGCCGGCTGGTATGCCCTCCACTTT.

The rearrangement joins TRBV2 to TRBJ2-1; 13 positions match TRBD2. CDR1 is SNHLY, CDR2 FYNNEI, per germline. The ends lost 4 bases at V and 6 bases at J; junction bases unmatched: 3. The CDR3 runs 15 residues. The CDR3 sequence is CASSALAGGTNEQFF. In nucleotides, the CDR3 is TGTGCCAGCAGTGCACTAGCGGGGGGGACCAATGAGCAGTTCTTC.

The chain employs TRBV5-3 and TRBJ1-1, with a tentative D call TRBD1 (5 bases). TRBV5-3 is placed among ORFs of uncertain function. Trimming left V 3 bases short and J 4 bases short, with 7 bases between. The CDR3 totals 12 residues. The CDR3 nucleotides are TGTGCCAGAAGCTGCGGGGGCACTGAAGCTTTCTTT. As protein: CARSCGGTEAFF.

V is TRBV19 and J is TRBJ1-5; D remains ambiguous. Germline V lookup: CDR1 LNHDA, CDR2 SQIVND (reference sequence). This CDR3 contains 13 residues. Trimming took off 2 bases at V and 3 bases at J, with 5 bases between the two ends. The CDR3 protein is CASSITTNQPQHF. CDR3 bases: TGTGCCAGTAGTATAACGACCAATCAGCCCCAGCATTTT.

The rearrangement uses TRBV15 and TRBJ1-5; TRBD1 agrees at 7 bases. The V gene's germline CDR1 is LNHNV and CDR2 YYDKDF (reference sequence). The CDR3 runs 15 residues. The V and J ends lost 2 bases and 6 bases, in that order; junction bases with no gene match: 7. Here the CDR3 DNA reads TGTGCCACCAGCAGAAACAGGGGATTGTTTCAGCCCCAGCATTTT. This gives the protein CATSRNRGLFQPQHF.

The J gene is TRBJ1-1, the V gene TRBV5-4, with 10 bases that match TRBD1. Germline V lookup: CDR1 SGHNT, CDR2 YYREEE (reference sequence). With 3 bases clipped from V and 8 bases from J, the junction kept 13 bases outside the gene matches. The CDR3 is 16 amino acids. DNA for the CDR3: TGTGCCAGCAGCTCGGGAGGGGGACAGGGGTTATTCGAAGCTTTCTTT. Translation: CASSSGGGQGLFEAFF.

Notes on this clone: The sample has other DNA sequences that encode this CDR3 too. The chain employs TRBV7-2 and TRBJ2-7; 8 bases match TRBD1. Per germline, CDR1 SGHTA and CDR2 FQGNSA. V dropped 5 bases and J dropped 4; count of bases not matched to a gene: 7. This CDR3 is 14 amino acids long. The CDR3 loop reads CASSRGQGAYEQYF. CDR3 DNA: TGTGCCAGCAGCCGCGGCCAGGGGGCGTACGAGCAGTACTTC.

V and J are TRBV9 and TRBJ2-6, with a possible D match to TRBD1 (5 bases). The CDR3 sequence is 15 residues long. Germline V gene lookup returns CDR1 SGDLS and CDR2 YYNGEE. Trimming shortened V by 4 bases and J by 1 base, and 9 bases separated the two germline ends. The CDR3 loop reads CASSTRQSGANVLTF. The CDR3 coding sequence is TGTGCCAGCAGCACCCGACAGTCTGGGGCCAACGTCCTGACTTTC.

The chain combines TRBV4-1 with TRBJ2-7, with 9 bases matching TRBD2. J was trimmed by 8 bases and V by 0 bases; bases with no gene match: 8. The CDR3 is made up of 15 amino acids. Germline loops: CDR1 MGHRA, CDR2 YSYEKL. This chain's CDR3 is CASSQDRAGGAKQYF. As DNA, the CDR3 is TGCGCCAGCAGCCAAGATAGAGCGGGAGGCGCGAAGCAGTACTTC.

The rearrangement uses TRBV19 and TRBJ2-7, with D hard to call. CDR3 length equals 16 residues. Deletions cut 3 bases from V and 2 bases from J, with 17 bases between. Germline values: CDR1 LNHDA, CDR2 SQIVND (reference sequence). This chain's CDR3 is CASSIVGRADTYEQYF. CDR3 DNA sequence: TGTGCCAGTAGTATTGTTGGCAGAGCCGATACCTACGAGCAGTACTTC.

This chain links TRBV28 with TRBJ2-1; 12 bases agree with TRBD2. The CDR3 loop spans 16 amino acids. V lost 0 bases to trimming and J lost 8 bases; unmatched junction nucleotides: 5. In germline, CDR1 is MDHEN, CDR2 SYDVKM. CDR3 sequence reads: CASSLWTSGRWDEQFF. The CDR3 nucleotides read TGTGCCAGCAGTTTATGGACTAGCGGGAGATGGGATGAGCAGTTCTTC. The full variable domain, rest sourced from reference TRBV28 and TRBJ2-1, is DVKVTQSSRYLVKRTGEKVFLECVQDMDHENMFWYRQDPGLGLRLIYFSYDVKMKEKGDIPEGYSVSREKKERFSLILESASTNQTSMYLCASSLWTSGRWDEQFFGPGTRLTVL.

Regarding this clone: One end of the junction is discordant with germline, which a read error may explain. The chain couples TRBV24-1 to TRBJ1-2; D is perhaps TRBD1 (5 bases). Germline CDR1 KGHDR, CDR2 SFDVKD. The CDR3 spans 12 residues. CDR3 in DNA: TGTGCCACCAGTGATGGACGGGACGGAATCCGCTTC. It yields the protein CATSDGRDGIRF.

The chain has TRBV28 and TRBJ1-5, with D unclear. CDR1 and CDR2 (germline): MDHEN, SYDVKM. Trimming took off 5 bases at V and 5 bases at J, with 16 bases between the two ends. The CDR3 totals 15 residues. CDR3 residues: CASSPYAVADQPQHF. The CDR3 DNA reads as TGTGCCAGCAGTCCTTACGCGGTGGCGGATCAGCCCCAGCATTTT. Supplemented by reference TRBV28 and TRBJ1-5, the full variable domain reads DVKVTQSSRYLVKRTGEKVFLECVQDMDHENMFWYRQDPGLGLRLIYFSYDVKMKEKGDIPEGYSVSREKKERFSLILESASTNQTSMYLCASSPYAVADQPQHFGDGTRLSIL.

This chain links TRBV27 with TRBJ2-7; the match to TRBD1 covers 10 bases. Germline loops: CDR1 MNHEY, CDR2 SMNVEV (reference sequence). The CDR3 extends over 16 amino acids. The V segment lost 3 bases and the J segment 6 bases; nucleotides outside the gene matches: 11. The CDR3 here is CASSFTTGGGFSEQYF. CDR3 DNA: TGTGCCAGCAGTTTCACGACAGGGGGCGGATTCAGCGAGCAGTACTTC.

This chain joins TRBV5-4 and TRBJ1-2; D is unresolved. This CDR3 contains 12 residues. CDR1 SGHNT and CDR2 YYREEE come from the germline V gene (reference sequence). Trimming took 7 bases from V and 4 from J, leaving 11 bases between them. The CDR3 DNA sequence: TGTGCCAGCTCCCAGGAGATCTATGGCTACACCTTC. Its translation: CASSQEIYGYTF.